This T cell receptor (beta chain) was recovered during a study of blood T cell repertoires in COVID-19. The data were produced by immunoSEQ multiplex PCR, yet TCRdb's version contains in-frame clones alone and is incomplete. The data contain about 42,000 clones, roughly 84% of them singletons. Sequencing was carried out using peripheral blood. The TCR originated in a human donor in a cohort sampled during active COVID-19.

CDR3 sequence reads: CASSPGRGTGYTF. For the CDR3, the DNA is TGTGCCAGTAGTCCGGGACGGGGGACGGGCTACACCTTC. The rearrangement joins TRBV19 to TRBJ1-2; maybe TRBD1 (5 bases). The CDR3 is 13 amino acids. V was shortened by 5 bases and J by 8 bases, with 15 bases between the two germline ends. Germline assignment: CDR1 LNHDA and CDR2 SQIVND (reference sequence).